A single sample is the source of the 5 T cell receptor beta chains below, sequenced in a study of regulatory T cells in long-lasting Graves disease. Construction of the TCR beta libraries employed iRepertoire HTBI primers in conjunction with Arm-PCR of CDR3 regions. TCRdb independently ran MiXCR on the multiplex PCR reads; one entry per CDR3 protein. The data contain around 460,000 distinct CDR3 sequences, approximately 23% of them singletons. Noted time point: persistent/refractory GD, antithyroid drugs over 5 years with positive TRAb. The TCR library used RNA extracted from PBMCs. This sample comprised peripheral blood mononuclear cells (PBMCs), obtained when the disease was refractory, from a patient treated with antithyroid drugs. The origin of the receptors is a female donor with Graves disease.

The CDR3 reads CASKRDHYGYTF. In nucleotides, the CDR3 is TGTGCCAGCAAGAGGGACCACTATGGCTACACCTTC. The rearrangement links TRBV6-4 to TRBJ1-2; maybe TRBD1 (5 bases). CDR1 is MRHNA and CDR2 is SNTAGT in the germline V gene. This CDR3 is 12 amino acids long. Between the trimmed V and J ends, which lost 7 bases and 3 bases, there was a span of 9 bases.

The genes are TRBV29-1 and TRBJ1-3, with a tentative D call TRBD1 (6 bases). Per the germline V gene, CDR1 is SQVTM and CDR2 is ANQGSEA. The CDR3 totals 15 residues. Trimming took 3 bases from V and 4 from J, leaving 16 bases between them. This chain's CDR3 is CSVETLGAYGNTIYF. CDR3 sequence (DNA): TGCAGCGTTGAGACTTTGGGGGCTTACGGAAACACCATATATTTT.

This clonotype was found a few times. The CDR3 nucleotides are TGTGCCACCAGGGGATATACAGATACGCAGTATTTT. It encodes CATRGYTDTQYF. The rearrangement links TRBV24-1 to TRBJ2-3; D uncertain. The germline V gene has CDR1 KGHDR and CDR2 SFDVKD. The CDR3 contains 12 residues. The germline V and J ends were trimmed by 7 bases and 3 bases, with 7 bases remaining between them.

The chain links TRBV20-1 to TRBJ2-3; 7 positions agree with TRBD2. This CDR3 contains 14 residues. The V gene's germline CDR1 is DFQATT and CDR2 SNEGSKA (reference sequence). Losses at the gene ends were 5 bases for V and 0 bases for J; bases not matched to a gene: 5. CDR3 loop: CSAHGGLSTDTQYF. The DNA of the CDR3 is TGCAGTGCTCACGGGGGGTTAAGCACAGATACGCAGTATTTT.

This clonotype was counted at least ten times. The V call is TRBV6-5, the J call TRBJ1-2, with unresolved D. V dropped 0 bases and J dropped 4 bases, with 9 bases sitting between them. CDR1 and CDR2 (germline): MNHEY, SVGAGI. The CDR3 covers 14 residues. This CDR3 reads CASSYSRGPYGYTF. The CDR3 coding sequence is TGTGCCAGCAGTTACTCGAGAGGTCCCTATGGCTACACCTTC.